This T cell receptor beta chain was profiled in a study of regulatory T cells in long-lasting Graves disease. Time point meaning: persistent/refractory GD, antithyroid drugs over 5 years with positive TRAb. RNA extracted from PBMCs served as the sequencing template. CDR3 length: 15 amino acids. CDR1 SEHNR and CDR2 FQNEAQ come from the germline V gene (reference sequence). J lost 0 bases, V lost 3 bases, and 2 bases had no gene match. Libraries of TCR beta came from iRepertoire HTBI primers plus Arm-PCR of CDR3 regions. Each CDR3 protein is one row after TCRdb ran MiXCR on the multiplex PCR reads. The sample includes 310,000 or so distinct CDR3 sequences, 20% to 25% of them seen just once. Note on this clonotype: What it binds is unknown.

Findings and caveats of the study: Favored usage of TRBV28, TRBJ1-2 and TRBJ2-5 was recorded in persistent disease.

The genes are TRBV7-9 and TRBJ1-3; 7 bases are shared with TRBD1. The sequence derives from a female donor with Graves disease. Source: peripheral blood mononuclear cells (PBMCs), taken when the disease was refractory, from a patient treated with antithyroid drugs. The CDR3 DNA is TGTGCCAGCAGCTTGGGACAGACCTCTGGAAACACCATATATTTT. This encodes CASSLGQTSGNTIYF.